This entry lists 13 T cell receptor beta chains sequenced from one sample in a study of blood T cells in healthy people across ages. The authors ran a second PCR of roughly 6 to 12 cycles using a sample-barcoded 5' primer and a J-beta primer mix. MiXCR, run by TCRdb on the 5' RACE reads, gives a single entry per CDR3 protein. This sample carries around 700,000 distinct CDR3 sequences, 20% to 25% of them seen once, and the ten largest clones take 8% to 10%. The same sample was also used in a study of T cells of mothers and their children.

Sequencing was carried out using blood. These receptors all come from a boy aged 10-17 years in good health.

This clonotype was seen more than once but under ten times. The chain employs TRBV12-3 or TRBV12-4 and TRBJ1-5; D not resolved. V gave up 5 bases and J gave up 1 base, with 9 bases separating them. The CDR3 length is 14 residues. CDR3: CASSRILSNQPQHF. CDR3 coding DNA: TGTGCCAGCAGTCGGATCTTGAGCAATCAGCCCCAGCATTTT.

The V gene is TRBV27, the J gene TRBJ1-6; 7 bases are a match to TRBD1. V lost 6 bases to trimming and J lost 13 bases; unmatched junction nucleotides: 12. The CDR3 is 14 amino acids. The germline CDR1 and CDR2 sequences are MNHEY and SMNVEV (reference sequence). This CDR3 reads CASRPTGEGSPLHF. The CDR3 DNA reads TGTGCCAGCAGACCCACAGGGGAAGGGTCTCCCCTCCACTTT.

The chain couples TRBV7-3 to TRBJ2-2; 7 bases match TRBD2. This CDR3 spans 14 amino acids. The ends lost 5 bases at V and 4 bases at J; junction bases unmatched: 4. Germline assignment: CDR1 SGHTA and CDR2 FQGTGA. The CDR3: CASSQGLSTGELFF. Written as DNA, the CDR3 is TGTGCCAGCAGCCAGGGACTATCCACCGGGGAGCTGTTTTTT. Full variable domain (rest looked up from reference TRBV7-3 and TRBJ2-2): GAGVSQTPSNKVTEKGKYVELRCDPISGHTALYWYRQSLGQGPEFLIYFQGTGAADDSGLPNDRFFAVRPEGSVSTLKIQRTERGDSAVYLCASSQGLSTGELFFGEGSRLTVL.

The chain carries TRBV4-1 and TRBJ2-2; 10 bases match TRBD1. Germline V gives CDR1 MGHRA, CDR2 YSYEKL. This CDR3 is built from 17 residues. Trimming took 4 bases from V and 4 from J; bases not matched to a gene: 9. The CDR3 DNA sequence: TGCGCCAGCAGCCGACCCGGACAGGGGGTAGGCACCGGGGAGCTGTTTTTT. Amino acid sequence: CASSRPGQGVGTGELFF.

This clonotype was seen more than once but under ten times. The chain has TRBV29-1 and TRBJ1-1; perhaps TRBD1 as D (6 bases). V was trimmed by 5 bases and J by 2 bases, leaving 18 bases between them. Germline lookup yields CDR1 SQVTM and CDR2 ANQGSEA. The CDR3 runs 15 residues. Here the CDR3 DNA reads TGCAGCGTTAGACGATCGGGGGGGCCTAACACTGAAGCTTTCTTT. It translates to CSVRRSGGPNTEAFF.

This clonotype came up a few times. The genes are TRBV6-4 and TRBJ2-1; 9 nucleotides align to TRBD2. Germline trimming cut 3 bases from V and 9 bases from J; bases unmatched to any gene: 6. The germline CDR1 and CDR2 sequences are MRHNA and SNTAGT. The CDR3 contains 14 residues. For the CDR3, the DNA is TGTGCCAGCAGTGAGGGGACTAGCATAATTGAGCAGTTCTTC. It encodes CASSEGTSIIEQFF.

Comments on this clonotype: An end of the junction does not agree with germline; a read error may underlie this. The chain is built from TRBV9 and TRBJ2-5, with TRBD1 identical over 10 bases. The better agreement between TRBJ2-7 and the DNA end casts doubt on the J call. The CDR3 extends over 18 amino acids. The V gene's germline CDR1 is SGDLS and CDR2 YYNGEE. CDR3 protein: CGSSVDYSDRGSPYEQYF. CDR3 bases: TGTGGCAGCAGCGTAGATTACTCGGACAGGGGGTCCCCCTACGAGCAGTACTTC.

This clonotype was counted between two and nine times. The gene calls are TRBV6-5 and TRBJ2-5; D might be TRBD1 or TRBD2, each matching 7 bases. Germline CDR1 reads MNHEY; CDR2 reads SVGAGI. CDR3 length equals 15 residues. V lost 5 bases and J lost 0, with 13 bases in between. DNA of the CDR3: TGTGCCAGCAGTACCCAGGGGGGGTACCAAGAGACCCAGTACTTC. Translation: CASSTQGGYQETQYF.

This clonotype was counted a few times. This chain uses TRBV20-1 with TRBJ2-5; perhaps TRBD2 as D (5 bases). The closer fit of TRBJ2-7 to the DNA end suggests the J call may be wrong. CDR1 and CDR2 from the germline V gene are DFQATT and SNEGSKA (reference sequence). This CDR3 is 15 amino acids long. The CDR3 here is CSARDRSGFSYEQYF. CDR3 bases: TGCAGTGCTAGAGATCGGTCGGGATTCTCCTACGAGCAGTACTTC.

The rearrangement joins TRBV20-1 to TRBJ1-4; perhaps TRBD1 as D (6 bases). Trimming shortened V by 2 bases and J by 4 bases, and 8 bases separated the two germline ends. There are 13 residues in the CDR3. CDR1 and CDR2 from the germline V gene are DFQATT and SNEGSKA (reference sequence). This CDR3 is CSARRGINEKLFF. DNA of the CDR3: TGCAGTGCTAGAAGGGGGATTAATGAAAAACTGTTTTTT.

The rearrangement uses TRBV7-2 and TRBJ2-1; a weak D match, TRBD2 (6 bases). CDR3 length equals 17 residues. Germline CDR1 SGHTA, CDR2 FQGNSA. V lost 1 base, J lost 0 bases, and 13 bases lay in between. The CDR3 sequence is CASSLGGVGSSYNEQFF. The DNA for the CDR3 is TGTGCCAGCAGCTTAGGGGGGGTAGGGAGCTCCTACAATGAGCAGTTCTTC.

This chain uses TRBV9 with TRBJ2-1; 9 bases are a match to TRBD1. The CDR3 is made up of 15 amino acids. Germline lookup yields CDR1 SGDLS and CDR2 YYNGEE. V lost 2 bases, J lost 7 bases, and 7 bases stayed unmatched. Here the CDR3 reads CASSVGQGSRNEQFF. In nucleotides, the CDR3 is TGTGCCAGCAGCGTGGGACAGGGATCTCGGAATGAGCAGTTCTTC.

In this sample, this clonotype turned up a few times. This chain connects TRBV29-1 to TRBJ2-5; 12 positions agree with TRBD2. This CDR3 comprises 17 residues. The germline CDR1 and CDR2 sequences are SQVTM and ANQGSEA. V shed 6 bases, J shed 5 bases, and the junction held 16 bases outside the gene matches. As DNA, the CDR3 is TGCAGCGTCGCCCTTGGGTCTAGCGGGGGGGCCCGGGAGACCCAGTACTTC. Translation: CSVALGSSGGARETQYF.